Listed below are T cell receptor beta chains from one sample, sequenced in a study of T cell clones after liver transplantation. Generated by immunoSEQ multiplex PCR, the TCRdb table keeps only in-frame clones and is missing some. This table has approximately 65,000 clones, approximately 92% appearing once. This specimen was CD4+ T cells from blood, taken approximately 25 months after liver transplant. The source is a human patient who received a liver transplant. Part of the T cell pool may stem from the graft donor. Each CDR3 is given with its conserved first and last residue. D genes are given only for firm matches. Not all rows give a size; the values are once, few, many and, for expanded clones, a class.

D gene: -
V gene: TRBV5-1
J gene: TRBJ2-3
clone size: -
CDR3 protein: CASSLEGQYPDPQYF
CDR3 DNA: TGCGCCAGCAGCTTGGAGGGGCAATACCCAGACCCGCAGTATTTT

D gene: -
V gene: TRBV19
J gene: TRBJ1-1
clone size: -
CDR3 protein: CASSLGSLSIMNTEAFF
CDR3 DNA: TGTGCCAGTAGTTTGGGTAGCCTCTCGATCATGAACACTGAAGCTTTCTTT

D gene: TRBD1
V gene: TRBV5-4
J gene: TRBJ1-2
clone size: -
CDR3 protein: CASRSGQAPANYGYTF
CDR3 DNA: TGTGCCAGCAGGTCCGGACAGGCCCCAGCTAACTATGGCTACACCTTC

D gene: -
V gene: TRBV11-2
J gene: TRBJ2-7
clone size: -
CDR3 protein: CASSLVPAPSYEQYF
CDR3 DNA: TGTGCCAGCAGCTTAGTCCCGGCACCCTCCTACGAGCAGTACTTC

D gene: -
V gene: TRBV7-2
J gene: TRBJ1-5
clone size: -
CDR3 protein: CASSWDNQPQHF
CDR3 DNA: TGTGCCAGCAGCTGGGACAATCAGCCCCAGCATTTT

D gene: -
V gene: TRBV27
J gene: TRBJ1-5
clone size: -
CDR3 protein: CASSHRGENQPQHF
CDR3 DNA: TGTGCCAGCAGTCATCGGGGAGAGAATCAGCCCCAGCATTTT

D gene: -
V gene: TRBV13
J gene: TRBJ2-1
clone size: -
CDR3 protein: CASSLGGSNEQFF
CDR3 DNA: TGTGCCAGCAGCTTAGGAGGTAGTAATGAGCAGTTCTTC

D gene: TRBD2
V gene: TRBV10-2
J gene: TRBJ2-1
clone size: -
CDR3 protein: CASSESLAGGFDEQFF
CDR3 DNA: TGCGCCAGCAGTGAGTCGTTAGCGGGAGGATTCGATGAGCAGTTCTTC

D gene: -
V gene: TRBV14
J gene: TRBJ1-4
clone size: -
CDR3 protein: CASSQANEEKLFF
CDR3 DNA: TGTGCCAGCAGCCAAGCCAACGAAGAAAAACTGTTTTTT

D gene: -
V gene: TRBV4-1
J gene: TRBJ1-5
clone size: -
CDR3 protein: CASSPTMTQGVNNQPQHF
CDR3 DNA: TGCGCCAGCAGCCCGACAATGACCCAGGGAGTGAACAATCAGCCCCAGCATTTT

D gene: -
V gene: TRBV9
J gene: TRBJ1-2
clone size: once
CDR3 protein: CASSVGQQTNYGYTF
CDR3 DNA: TGTGCCAGCAGCGTAGGCCAGCAAACTAACTATGGCTACACCTTC

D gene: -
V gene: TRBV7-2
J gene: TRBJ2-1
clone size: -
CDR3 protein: CASSFSRSGNEQFF
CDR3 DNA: TGTGCCAGCAGCTTCAGTCGTAGCGGCAATGAGCAGTTCTTC

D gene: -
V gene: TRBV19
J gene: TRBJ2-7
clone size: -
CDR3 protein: CASSIWGSATSYEQYF
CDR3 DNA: TGTGCCAGTAGTATTTGGGGGAGCGCGACCTCCTACGAGCAGTACTTC

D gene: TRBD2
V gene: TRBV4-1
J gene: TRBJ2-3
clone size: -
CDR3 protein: CASSQLAGPQDTQYF
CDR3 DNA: TGCGCCAGCAGCCAACTAGCGGGACCCCAAGATACGCAGTATTTT

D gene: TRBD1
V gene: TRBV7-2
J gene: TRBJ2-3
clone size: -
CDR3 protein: CASSRTGASADTQYF
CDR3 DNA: TGTGCCAGCAGCCGGACAGGGGCCTCCGCAGATACGCAGTATTTT

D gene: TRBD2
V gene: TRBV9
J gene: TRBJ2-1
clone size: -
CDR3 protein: CASSPLAGDYNEQFF
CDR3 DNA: TGTGCCAGCAGCCCACTAGCGGGAGACTACAATGAGCAGTTCTTC

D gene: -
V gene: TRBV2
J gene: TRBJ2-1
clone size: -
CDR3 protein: CASSAIGDNEQFF
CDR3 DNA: TGTGCCAGCAGTGCGATCGGGGACAATGAGCAGTTCTTC

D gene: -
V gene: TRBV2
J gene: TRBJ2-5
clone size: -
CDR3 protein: CASSKGKDQETQYF
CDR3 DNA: TGTGCCAGCTCGAAAGGAAAGGACCAAGAGACCCAGTACTTC

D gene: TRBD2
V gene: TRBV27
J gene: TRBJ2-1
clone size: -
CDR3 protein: CASSLSGRVTYNEQFF
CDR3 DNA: TGTGCCAGCAGTTTAAGCGGGAGGGTTACCTACAATGAGCAGTTCTTC

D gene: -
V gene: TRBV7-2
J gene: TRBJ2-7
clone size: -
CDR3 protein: CASSTGLVEQYF
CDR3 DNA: TGTGCCAGCAGCACGGGACTCGTGGAGCAGTACTTC

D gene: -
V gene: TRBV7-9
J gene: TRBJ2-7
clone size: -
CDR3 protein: CASSLGASQSTQQYF
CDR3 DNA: TGTGCCAGCAGCTTAGGGGCTTCTCAGTCTACGCAGCAGTACTTC

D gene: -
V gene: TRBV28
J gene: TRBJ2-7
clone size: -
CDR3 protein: CASSSPYRRRPYEQYF
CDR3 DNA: TGTGCCAGCAGTTCCCCGTATAGGCGGCGACCCTACGAGCAGTACTTC